One T cell receptor beta chain is described in this entry. Its antigen remains unidentified. The length of the CDR3 is 12 residues. The ends were cut back, 4 bases at V and 0 bases at J, with 6 bases in the middle. The germline CDR1 and CDR2 sequences are SQVTM and ANQGSEA. The data were obtained in a study of cytomegalovirus exposure and HLA in healthy donors. The overall study: According to later analysis, the same platform produced the 130 or so validation and about 630 first-cohort repertoires.

From the approximately 120-subject validation cohort, which was separate from the roughly 680-subject first cohort, the donors were drawn. Points from the study as a whole: Most observed TCR sequences were rare, whereas some public TCRs were detected in many donors.

Clones were read by immunoSEQ multiplex PCR, and TCRdb kept only the in-frame ones, dropping some. The table shows 120,000 to 150,000 clones, with roughly 89% occurring only once. The clonotype comes from a man in his late teens or twenties in good health and CMV-seropositive. The chain uses TRBV29-1 and TRBJ1-1, with D unclear. Sequences were obtained from PBMCs. CDR3 loop: CSVGGLNTEAFF. As DNA, the CDR3 is TGCAGCGTTGGAGGGTTGAACACTGAAGCTTTCTTT.